Presented here are 30 T cell receptor beta chains from one specimen sequenced in a study of blood T cell repertoires in COVID-19. Here immunoSEQ multiplex PCR was the method, and the copy in TCRdb shows in-frame clones only, minus some. This sample carries around 200,000 clones, around 90% of them seen once, and the ten largest clones take 2.5% to 3%. Sequenced material: PBMCs or T cells enriched from blood (not recorded which). These receptors all stem from a woman between 25 and 40 years old who had recovered from COVID-19.

Only one count was recorded for this clone. This sequence joins TRBV5-6 and TRBJ1-2, with a weak D call TRBD1 (5 bases). The germline V gene encodes CDR1 SGHDT and CDR2 YYEEEE. Trimming stripped 6 bases from V and 6 bases from J, with 18 bases between. This CDR3 has 14 amino acids. The CDR3 loop reads CASTLPGGGDGYTF. The CDR3 coding sequence is TGTGCCAGCACCCTACCGGGGGGAGGGGATGGCTACACCTTC.

This chain uses TRBV6-6 with TRBJ2-2, with TRBD2 matching 13 bases. V was pared by 7 bases and J by 8 bases, with 10 bases of the junction left unmatched. Looked up from germline, CDR1 is MNHNY and CDR2 is SVGAGI (reference sequence). This CDR3 has 16 residues. As DNA, the CDR3 is TGTGCCAGCATCACCGGACTAGCGGGGGACCGTGGGGAGCTGTTTTTT. This codes for CASITGLAGDRGELFF.

This chain links TRBV5-1 with TRBJ1-1, with TRBD1 matching over 8 bases. Trimming removed 0 bases from V and 5 bases from J; junction bases left unmatched: 6. The CDR3 is 15 residues long. Germline lookup yields CDR1 SGHRS and CDR2 YFSETQ. CDR3 residues: CASSLVPGGATEAFF. The CDR3 DNA follows: TGCGCCAGCAGCTTGGTTCCAGGGGGCGCGACTGAAGCTTTCTTT. The full variable domain, in which reference TRBV5-1 and TRBJ1-1 provide the parts outside the CDR3, is KAGVTQTPRYLIKTRGQQVTLSCSPISGHRSVSWYQQTPGQGLQFLFEYFSETQRNKGNFPGRFSGRQFSNSRSEMNVSTLELGDSALYLCASSLVPGGATEAFFGQGTRLTVV.

The J gene is TRBJ2-5, the V gene TRBV6-5; 13 bases are shared with TRBD2. The CDR3 is 16 amino acids. V gave up 4 bases and J gave up 7 bases; unmatched junction bases: 9. The germline gives CDR1 MNHEY, CDR2 SVGAGI. The CDR3 DNA follows: TGTGCCAGCAGTTCCGGACTAGCGGGGGCCCCCGGGACCCAGTACTTC. Translated, it gives CASSSGLAGAPGTQYF.

The rearrangement uses TRBV27 and TRBJ1-6, with TRBD1 identical over 8 bases. The trim removed 2 bases at V and 7 bases at J, leaving 4 bases unmatched. The CDR3 loop spans 15 amino acids. From germline, CDR1 is MNHEY and CDR2 SMNVEV (reference sequence). The CDR3 DNA is TGTGCCAGCAGTTTAGGGACAGGAGCCAATTCACCCCTCCACTTT. Its protein is CASSLGTGANSPLHF.

This clone was observed once. The rearrangement uses TRBV3-1 (or the pseudogene TRBV3-2) and TRBJ2-3; 10 positions match TRBD1. Per the germline V gene, CDR1 is LGHDT and CDR2 is YNNKEL (reference sequence). CDR3 length equals 19 residues. The J segment lost 1 base and the V segment lost 3 bases, leaving 13 bases of the junction unmatched. CDR3 amino acids: CASSHMGQGRTGRTDTQYF. As DNA, the CDR3 is TGTGCCAGCAGCCACATGGGACAGGGGCGGACTGGACGCACAGATACGCAGTATTTT.

The chain links TRBV5-5 to TRBJ1-2, with TRBD1 identical over 7 bases. The germline V gene encodes CDR1 SGHKS and CDR2 YYEKEE (reference sequence). Germline trimming cut 3 bases from V and 10 bases from J; bases unmatched to any gene: 6. The CDR3 runs 12 residues. CDR3 residues: CASSWTGEHYTF. DNA for the CDR3: TGTGCCAGCAGCTGGACAGGAGAGCACTACACCTTC. Full variable domain (remainder filled in from reference TRBV5-5 and TRBJ1-2): DAGVTQSPTHLIKTRGQQVTLRCSPISGHKSVSWYQQVLGQGPQFIFQYYEKEERGRGNFPDRFSARQFPNYSSELNVNALLLGDSALYLCASSWTGEHYTFGSGTRLTVV.

V gene TRBV14 combines with J gene TRBJ2-2; possibly TRBD2 for D (6 bases). The germline gives CDR1 SGHDN, CDR2 FVKESK. This CDR3 is 17 amino acids long. V dropped 1 base and J dropped 0 bases, with 12 bases sitting between them. In nucleotides, the CDR3 is TGTGCCAGCAGCCAAGTGAAGGCGGGGACGAACACCGGGGAGCTGTTTTTT. Amino acids: CASSQVKAGTNTGELFF. The whole variable domain, remainder taken from reference TRBV14 and TRBJ2-2, is EAGVTQFPSHSVIEKGQTVTLRCDPISGHDNLYWYRRVMGKEIKFLLHFVKESKQDESGMPNNRFLAERTGGTYSTLKVQPAELEDSGVYFCASSQVKAGTNTGELFFGEGSRLTVL.

The V gene is TRBV7-2, the J gene TRBJ1-2; TRBD1 is a possible D gene (5 bases). Germline CDR1 and CDR2: SGHTA and FQGNSA. The V end was cut by 5 bases, the J end by 6 bases, with 13 bases between. The CDR3 has 13 amino acids. The CDR3 spells CASSNDSGDGYTF. CDR3 in DNA: TGTGCCAGCAGCAACGACAGTGGCGATGGCTACACCTTC.

The chain carries TRBV10-3 and TRBJ1-3; a weak D match, TRBD1 (6 bases). The germline V and J ends were trimmed by 6 bases and 4 bases, with 16 bases remaining between them. Germline-derived CDR1 and CDR2 are ENHRY and SYGVKD. This CDR3 has 15 amino acids. CDR3 protein: CAIRMDSSGGNTIYF. Written as DNA, the CDR3 is TGTGCCATCAGGATGGACAGCTCGGGAGGAAACACCATATATTTT.

V and J are TRBV5-8 and TRBJ2-4; D not certain. Germline V gene data show CDR1 as SGHTS and CDR2 as YDEGEE. The CDR3 covers 11 residues. Trimming took 2 bases from V and 10 from J, leaving 7 bases between them. The CDR3 protein is CASSLEYIQYF. The CDR3 DNA sequence: TGTGCCAGCAGCTTAGAGTATATTCAGTACTTC. The full variable domain, rest sourced from reference TRBV5-8 and TRBJ2-4, is EAGVTQSPTHLIKTRGQQATLRCSPISGHTSVYWYQQALGLGLQFLLWYDEGEERNRGNFPPRFSGRQFPNYSSELNVNALELEDSALYLCASSLEYIQYFGAGTRLSVL.

The chain links TRBV4-2 to TRBJ2-7; D perhaps matches TRBD1 (5 bases). The CDR3 spans 15 residues. Germline V gene sequence: CDR1 LGHNA, CDR2 YNFKEQ. The V end lost 5 bases, the J end lost 5 bases, and 19 bases lay between the germline ends. CDR3 nucleotides: TGTGCCAGCAGCACCCGTCCCCTCACAGGACACGAGCAGTACTTC. Amino acid sequence: CASSTRPLTGHEQYF.

The chain employs TRBV6-4 and TRBJ1-1; a weak D match, TRBD1 (6 bases). This CDR3 comprises 14 residues. CDR1 is MRHNA and CDR2 is SNTAGT in the germline V gene. V was trimmed by 5 bases and J by 3 bases, leaving 13 bases between them. The CDR3 protein is CASSYRAEDTEAFF. CDR3 DNA sequence: TGTGCCAGCAGTTACAGGGCCGAAGACACTGAAGCTTTCTTT.

The genes are TRBV6-5 and TRBJ1-3; TRBD1 might be the D (6 bases). Germline CDR1 reads MNHEY; CDR2 reads SVGAGI. CDR3 length: 15 residues. Trimming shortened V by 7 bases and J by 4 bases, and 17 bases separated the two germline ends. CDR3 amino acids: CASKRQVSNGNTIYF. The CDR3 region has the DNA TGTGCCAGCAAGAGACAGGTGTCTAACGGAAACACCATATATTTT.

This clone was seen a single time. The J gene is TRBJ2-7, the V gene TRBV7-2; TRBD2 matches at 8 bases. The CDR3 is made up of 14 amino acids. After removal of 5 bases from V and 0 bases from J, the junction contained 3 bases not matched to a gene. CDR1 and CDR2 from the germline V gene are SGHTA and FQGNSA. The DNA for the CDR3 is TGTGCCAGCAGCGCGGGGGGAAGCTCCTACGAGCAGTACTTC. Translation gives CASSAGGSSYEQYF.

The V and J genes are TRBV9 and TRBJ2-3; D is unclear. The germline CDR1 and CDR2 sequences are SGDLS and YYNGEE. This CDR3 spans 16 amino acids. Trimming stripped 1 base from V and 0 bases from J, with 12 bases between. The CDR3 spells CASSVKSVTSTDTQYF. CDR3 coding DNA: TGTGCCAGCAGCGTAAAAAGTGTAACTAGCACAGATACGCAGTATTTT.

This sequence joins TRBV15 and TRBJ2-7; no definite D call. Germline values: CDR1 LNHNV, CDR2 YYDKDF (reference sequence). Trimming took 9 bases from V and 3 from J, leaving 9 bases between them. The CDR3 totals 11 residues. The DNA for the CDR3 is TGTGCCACGAGCCTCCTCTACGAGCAGTACTTC. The encoded protein is CATSLLYEQYF.

The chain carries TRBV12-5 and TRBJ2-7; D is unclear. CDR1 and CDR2 from the germline V gene are LGHNT and FRNRAP. CDR3 size: 13 residues. V was trimmed by 2 bases and J by 0 bases, leaving 5 bases between them. CDR3 amino acids: CASGLLSSYEQYF. Written as DNA, the CDR3 is TGTGCTAGTGGTTTGCTCAGCTCCTACGAGCAGTACTTC. Full variable domain (outside the CDR3, taken from reference TRBV12-5 and TRBJ2-7): DARVTQTPRHKVTEMGQEVTMRCQPILGHNTVFWYRQTMMQGLELLAYFRNRAPLDDSGMPKDRFSAEMPDATLATLKIQPSEPRDSAVYFCASGLLSSYEQYFGPGTRLTVT.

The chain couples TRBV5-5 to TRBJ2-5; 11 nucleotides agree with TRBD2. J lost 1 base, V lost 3 bases, and 2 bases had no gene match. The germline V gene has CDR1 SGHKS and CDR2 YYEKEE (reference sequence). The CDR3 totals 15 residues. CDR3 coding DNA: TGTGCCAGCAGCTCTAGCGGGGGGCTCCAAGAGACCCAGTACTTC. Encoded protein: CASSSSGGLQETQYF.

This clone was seen just once. V is TRBV19 and J is TRBJ1-6, with D hard to call. The germline gives CDR1 LNHDA, CDR2 SQIVND (reference sequence). The CDR3 has 13 residues. Between the trimmed V and J ends, which lost 5 bases and 10 bases, there was a span of 12 bases. CDR3 region: CASSEEIDSPLHF. The CDR3 bases are TGTGCCAGTAGTGAGGAGATCGACTCACCCCTCCACTTT.

This clone showed up just a few times. This rearrangement joins TRBV4-3 to TRBJ2-1; TRBD1 is a possible D gene (6 bases). V was trimmed by 0 bases and J by 5 bases, leaving 14 bases between them. The germline V gene encodes CDR1 LGHNA and CDR2 YSLEER. The CDR3 consists of 16 residues. CDR3 coding DNA: TGCGCCAGCAGCCAAGATTTAGCAGGGGACCACAATGAGCAGTTCTTC. Its protein is CASSQDLAGDHNEQFF.

This clone was observed a single time. The J gene is TRBJ1-5, the V gene TRBV21-1; whether TRBD1, the table's D call, matches the DNA was not checked. TRBV21-1 represents a pseudogene. CDR3 length equals 15 residues. In nucleotides, the CDR3 is TGTGCCAGCAGCAAGGGGACAGGATACAATCAGCCCCAGCATTTT. Residues: CASSKGTGYNQPQHF.

The CDR3 loop reads CASSLSGRYTDTQYF. DNA for the CDR3: TGTGCCAGCAGCCTCAGCGGGAGGTACACAGATACGCAGTATTTT. The chain employs TRBV7-8 and TRBJ2-3; 9 bases map to TRBD2. The CDR3 runs to 15 residues. V shed 5 bases and J 2 bases; nucleotides not matched to a gene: 5. From germline, CDR1 is SGHVS and CDR2 FQNEAQ. The variable domain in full, completed from reference TRBV7-8 and TRBJ2-3, reads GAGVSQSPRYKVAKRGQDVALRCDPISGHVSLFWYQQALGQGPEFLTYFQNEAQLDKSGLPSDRFFAERPEGSVSTLKIQRTQQEDSAVYLCASSLSGRYTDTQYFGPGTRLTVL.

The genes are TRBV7-2 and TRBJ1-3, with 7 positions matching TRBD1. CDR3 length equals 15 residues. J lost 4 bases, V lost 1 base, and 4 bases had no gene match. Germline-derived CDR1 and CDR2 are SGHTA and FQGNSA. The DNA for the CDR3 is TGTGCCAGCAGCTTAGGACAGGGCATAGGAAACACCATATATTTT. Protein: CASSLGQGIGNTIYF. The full variable domain, its missing parts supplied by reference TRBV7-2 and TRBJ1-3, is GAGVSQSPSNKVTEKGKDVELRCDPISGHTALYWYRQSLGQGLEFLIYFQGNSAPDKSGLPSDRFSAERTGGSVSTLTIQRTQQEDSAVYLCASSLGQGIGNTIYFGEGSWLTVV.

The V call is TRBV4-3, the J call TRBJ1-6; TRBD1 is a possible D gene (5 bases). The germline V and J ends were trimmed by 2 bases and 7 bases, with 24 bases remaining between them. The germline gives CDR1 LGHNA, CDR2 YSLEER. The CDR3 runs 19 residues. CDR3 DNA: TGCGCCAGCAGCCAATTCCCGGGTCTTGCCACCAGGGAAAATTCACCCCTCCACTTT. Translation: CASSQFPGLATRENSPLHF.

This clone was detected once. The chain has TRBV2 and TRBJ2-7, with a tentative D call TRBD1 (5 bases). The CDR3 extends over 16 amino acids. Between the trimmed V and J ends, which lost 8 bases and 4 bases, there was a span of 24 bases. Germline V gene sequence: CDR1 SNHLY, CDR2 FYNNEI. This chain's CDR3 is CASLRSGPESGYEQYF. The DNA of the CDR3 is TGTGCCAGCCTCAGGTCAGGGCCCGAATCAGGTTACGAGCAGTACTTC.

This rearrangement joins TRBV4-1 to TRBJ1-2; the D gene is possibly TRBD1 (6 bases). Germline V gene data show CDR1 as MGHRA and CDR2 as YSYEKL. The CDR3 spans 13 residues. V lost 1 base and J lost 7, with 10 bases in between. The CDR3 sequence is CASSQGEGGGYTF. The CDR3 coding sequence is TGCGCCAGCAGCCAAGGAGAAGGGGGTGGCTACACCTTC.

This clone came up a few times. The rearrangement joins TRBV14 to TRBJ1-1; D might be TRBD1 (5 bases). CDR3 length: 14 amino acids. Germline V gives CDR1 SGHDN, CDR2 FVKESK. Trimming pared 3 bases from V and 7 bases from J, leaving 15 bases between. The CDR3, as DNA: TGTGCCAGCAGCCAGGCCGGGGGATGGGGTGAAGCTTTCTTT. Translating it yields CASSQAGGWGEAFF.

This rearrangement joins TRBV7-3 to TRBJ2-7; D perhaps matches TRBD2 (6 bases). Germline CDR1 SGHTA, CDR2 FQGTGA. CDR3 size: 13 residues. Trimming shortened V by 5 bases and J by 7 bases, and 15 bases separated the two germline ends. CDR3 bases: TGTGCCAGCAGCCCCTCTCCAGGGACTGAGCAGTACTTC. As protein: CASSPSPGTEQYF.

This chain uses TRBV4-2 with TRBJ1-5, with D unresolved. The V end lost 0 bases, the J end lost 5 bases, and 5 bases lay between the germline ends. The length of the CDR3 is 13 residues. Germline V gene data show CDR1 as LGHNA and CDR2 as YNFKEQ. CDR3 sequence: CASSQDRDQPQHF. CDR3 coding DNA: TGTGCCAGCAGCCAAGATCGGGATCAGCCCCAGCATTTT.